What follows are 17 T cell receptor beta chains derived from one specimen sequenced in a study of cytomegalovirus exposure and HLA in healthy donors. Primers for the PCR totalled 60 Vbeta and 13 Jbeta. Assay used: immunoSEQ multiplex PCR; TCRdb lists only in-frame clones, some missing. The sample lists 150,000 to 200,000 clones, under 80% occurring once. Sequencing was performed on PBMCs. Receptor source: a female donor in good health and CMV-seronegative.

The chain carries TRBV6-6 and TRBJ2-1, with TRBD1 matching 9 bases. The germline V gene encodes CDR1 MNHNY and CDR2 SVGAGI (reference sequence). The CDR3 extends over 16 amino acids. J was trimmed by 11 bases and V by 5 bases; bases with no gene match: 16. CDR3 region: CASSKAQGARFGQQFF. The DNA of the CDR3 is TGTGCCAGCAGTAAGGCACAGGGGGCAAGGTTTGGTCAGCAGTTCTTC.

This rearrangement joins TRBV7-2 to TRBJ1-2, with 12 bases matching TRBD1. The CDR3 contains 17 residues. Trimming cost V 5 bases and J 4 bases; bases outside gene matches: 11. From germline, CDR1 is SGHTA and CDR2 FQGNSA. The CDR3 protein is CASSPGTGGGNGYGYTF. CDR3 nucleotides: TGTGCCAGCAGCCCCGGGACAGGGGGCGGAAACGGCTATGGCTACACCTTC.

J is TRBJ2-7 and V is TRBV5-1; 11 bases are shared with TRBD2. This CDR3 region has 17 residues. Losses at the gene ends were 1 base for V and 0 bases for J; bases not matched to a gene: 6. CDR1 and CDR2 (germline): SGHRS, YFSETQ. The CDR3 sequence: CASSLMGLAASSYEQYF. Written as DNA, the CDR3 is TGCGCCAGCAGCTTGATGGGACTAGCGGCGTCCTCCTACGAGCAGTACTTC.

V gene TRBV18 combines with J gene TRBJ2-1; TRBD1 agrees at 10 bases. V was pared by 4 bases and J by 7 bases, with 7 bases of the junction left unmatched. The germline V gene has CDR1 KGHSH and CDR2 LQKENI. This CDR3 is 15 amino acids long. Here the CDR3 DNA reads TGTGCCAGCTCACAGACAGGGGGCTTTGGTAATGAGCAGTTCTTC. Protein sequence: CASSQTGGFGNEQFF.

The chain uses TRBV5-1 and TRBJ2-3, with 10 nucleotides matching TRBD1. Germline CDR1 is SGHRS and CDR2 is YFSETQ. After removal of 4 bases from V and 5 bases from J, the junction contained 7 bases not matched to a gene. The CDR3 loop spans 15 amino acids. The CDR3 DNA follows: TGCGCCAGCAGCGGGGGACAGGGGCCCGTAGATACGCAGTATTTT. This gives the protein CASSGGQGPVDTQYF.

This clone was seen only once. The V gene is TRBV5-6, the J gene TRBJ2-5; TRBD2 matches 15 bases. V dropped 6 bases and J dropped 0; count of bases not matched to a gene: 6. CDR1 and CDR2 (germline): SGHDT, YYEEEE. There are 17 residues in the CDR3. The CDR3 is CASTRTSGGDYQETQYF. CDR3 in DNA: TGTGCCAGCACTCGGACTAGCGGGGGGGACTACCAAGAGACCCAGTACTTC.

This sequence joins TRBV19 and TRBJ2-7; weak D call: TRBD1 (6 bases). Per the germline V gene, CDR1 is LNHDA and CDR2 is SQIVND (reference sequence). The length of the CDR3 is 12 residues. V lost 3 bases and J 3 bases, leaving 6 bases between the germline ends. CDR3 residues: CASSMDSYEQYF. The CDR3 nucleotides are TGTGCCAGTAGTATGGACAGCTACGAGCAGTACTTC.

This clone has a handful of counts. This chain joins TRBV10-3 and TRBJ1-6; 10 bases align to TRBD1. CDR1 ENHRY and CDR2 SYGVKD come from the germline V gene. The V and J ends lost 0 bases and 9 bases, in that order; junction bases with no gene match: 5. The CDR3 runs 16 residues. CDR3 sequence: CAISESPTGGISPLHF. CDR3 in DNA: TGTGCCATCAGTGAGTCCCCGACAGGGGGCATTTCACCCCTCCACTTT.

Concerning this clone: Different DNA sequences within this sample yield the same CDR3. This chain links TRBV5-1 with TRBJ2-4; tentatively, D is TRBD1 (5 bases). Trimming pared 4 bases from V and 3 bases from J, leaving 14 bases between. Germline loops: CDR1 SGHRS, CDR2 YFSETQ. This CDR3 is built from 15 residues. Written as DNA, the CDR3 is TGCGCCAGCAGCCCGGACACGAACAGCAAAAACATTCAGTACTTC. As protein: CASSPDTNSKNIQYF. Looking up the rest from reference TRBV5-1 and TRBJ2-4 gives the full variable domain: KAGVTQTPRYLIKTRGQQVTLSCSPISGHRSVSWYQQTPGQGLQFLFEYFSETQRNKGNFPGRFSGRQFSNSRSEMNVSTLELGDSALYLCASSPDTNSKNIQYFGAGTRLSVL.

This rearrangement joins TRBV9 to TRBJ2-1, with TRBD1 identical over 7 bases. Looked up from germline, CDR1 is SGDLS and CDR2 is YYNGEE. This CDR3 is built from 12 residues. V shed 2 bases, J shed 13 bases, and the junction held 6 bases outside the gene matches. CDR3 in amino acids: CASSVGQADQFF. DNA for the CDR3: TGTGCCAGCAGCGTCGGACAGGCAGACCAGTTCTTC.

J is TRBJ2-7 and V is TRBV5-6; D perhaps matches TRBD2 (7 bases). Germline assignment: CDR1 SGHDT and CDR2 YYEEEE. The CDR3 loop spans 15 amino acids. V lost 5 bases, J lost 4 bases, and 19 bases lay in between. CDR3 residues: CASSPQGRGKYEQYF. In DNA, the CDR3 is TGTGCCAGCAGTCCGCAGGGGCGGGGGAAGTACGAGCAGTACTTC.

V is TRBV6-5 and J is TRBJ2-7; D perhaps matches TRBD2 (6 bases). The CDR3 consists of 12 residues. The germline V and J ends were trimmed by 6 bases and 7 bases, with 13 bases remaining between them. Germline V gene data show CDR1 as MNHEY and CDR2 as SVGAGI. The CDR3, as DNA: TGTGCCAGCAGGGGGGGATCGGGGGAGCAGTACTTC. Residues: CASRGGSGEQYF.

CDR3 protein: CASSKASTGDYGYTF. Here the CDR3 DNA reads TGTGCCAGCAGTAAAGCTTCGACAGGGGACTATGGCTACACCTTC. The chain carries TRBV7-2 and TRBJ1-2; 8 nucleotides align to TRBD1. This CDR3 is built from 15 residues. The germline V gene has CDR1 SGHTA and CDR2 FQGNSA. Germline trimming cut 6 bases from V and 3 bases from J; bases unmatched to any gene: 9.

The V call is TRBV9, the J call TRBJ1-1; TRBD1 aligns across 7 bases. The CDR3 consists of 16 residues. The junction had 14 bases not matched to a gene; V was cut back by 4 bases and J by 5 bases. CDR1 is SGDLS and CDR2 is YYNGEE in the germline V gene. In nucleotides, the CDR3 is TGTGCCAGCAGCTCTCGACAGGGTAGCCCCGGGACTGAAGCTTTCTTT. It yields the protein CASSSRQGSPGTEAFF. Filled out from reference TRBV9 and TRBJ1-1, the complete variable domain reads DSGVTQTPKHLITATGQRVTLRCSPRSGDLSVYWYQQSLDQGLQFLIQYYNGEERAKGNILERFSAQQFPDLHSELNLSSLELGDSALYFCASSSRQGSPGTEAFFGQGTRLTVV.

The V and J genes are TRBV5-4 and TRBJ2-7, with D possibly TRBD2 on 7 matching bases. Looked up from germline, CDR1 is SGHNT and CDR2 is YYREEE (reference sequence). The CDR3 has 15 residues. Trimming took 4 bases from V and 2 from J, leaving 16 bases between them. The CDR3 coding sequence is TGTGCCAGCAGCCCCCGGGGAGGGGGGGCCTACGAGCAGTACTTC. Translation: CASSPRGGGAYEQYF.

This clone was observed a handful of times. J is TRBJ1-2 and V is TRBV29-1; the match to TRBD1 covers 9 bases. This CDR3 has 14 residues. Trimming took 5 bases from V and 8 from J; bases not matched to a gene: 12. Germline-derived CDR1 and CDR2 are SQVTM and ANQGSEA. The CDR3 here is CSVQRDRVTEGYTF. CDR3 bases: TGCAGCGTTCAAAGGGACAGGGTCACAGAGGGCTACACCTTC.

This clone has only one observation. The chain couples TRBV5-1 to TRBJ1-1; 7 bases line up with TRBD1. Germline lookup yields CDR1 SGHRS and CDR2 YFSETQ. This CDR3 has 14 residues. J gave up 1 base and V 5 bases, and 5 bases lay outside the gene matches. In nucleotides, the CDR3 is TGCGCCAGCAGGGGACAGATTCAGAACACTGAAGCTTTCTTT. This translates into CASRGQIQNTEAFF.